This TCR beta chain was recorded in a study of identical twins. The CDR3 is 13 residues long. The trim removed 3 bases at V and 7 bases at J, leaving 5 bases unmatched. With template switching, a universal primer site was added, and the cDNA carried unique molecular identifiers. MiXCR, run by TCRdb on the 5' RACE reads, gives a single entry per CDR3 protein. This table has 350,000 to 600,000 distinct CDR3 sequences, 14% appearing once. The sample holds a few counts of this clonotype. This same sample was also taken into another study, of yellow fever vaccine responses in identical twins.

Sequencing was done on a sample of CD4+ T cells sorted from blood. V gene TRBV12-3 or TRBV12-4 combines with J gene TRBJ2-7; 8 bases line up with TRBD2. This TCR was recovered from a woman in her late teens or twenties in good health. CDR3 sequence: CASSLGTRREQYF. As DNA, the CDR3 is TGTGCCAGCAGTTTGGGGACTAGGAGGGAGCAGTACTTC.